A selection of T cell receptor beta chains follows, all from one sample in a study of T cell responses to AZD1222 COVID-19 vaccine. TCRdb's table, derived via immunoSEQ multiplex PCR, lists solely in-frame clones and lacks some. The table shows over 130,000 clones, with around 89% occurring only once. The sample was peripheral blood, taken on day 0 of AZD1222 vaccination. The receptors stem from an adult in good health. The CDR3 runs from the conserved cysteine through the conserved F or W. D genes are given only for firm matches. Rows give clone size only sometimes, using once, few, many, or a class for an expanded clone.

>NA|NA|TRBJ1-5|TRBV30
CAWSVLGRGPSTPQHF
TGTGCCTGGAGTGTACTTGGCAGGGGTCCCTCGACACCCCAGCATTTT
>NA|NA|TRBJ1-1|TRBV3-1/TRBV3-2
CASSPWTGDTEAFF
TGTGCCAGCAGCCCCTGGACCGGGGATACTGAAGCTTTCTTT
>NA|NA|TRBJ1-1|TRBV3-1/TRBV3-2
CASRWGPNTEAFF
TGTGCTTCGAGGTGGGGGCCGAACACTGAAGCTTTCTTT
>NA|NA|TRBJ2-1|TRBV7-3
CASSPTFSGYNEQFF
TGTGCCAGCAGCCCTACATTCAGCGGGTACAATGAGCAGTTCTTC
>NA|NA|TRBJ1-1|TRBV18
CASSPPEANTEAFF
TGTGCCAGCTCACCACCGGAGGCGAACACTGAAGCTTTCTTT
>NA|NA|TRBJ1-2|TRBV4-1
CASSQGPGPNGYTF
TGCGCCAGCAGCCAAGGTCCAGGGCCGAATGGCTACACCTTC
>TRBD1|NA|TRBJ1-2|TRBV5-1
CASSSGQGATGYGYTF
TGCGCCAGCAGCTCCGGACAGGGGGCCACAGGCTATGGCTACACCTTC
>NA|NA|TRBJ2-7|TRBV5-8
CASSSPGVGRQYF
TGTGCCAGCAGCTCCCCGGGGGTGGGTAGGCAGTACTTC
>NA|NA|TRBJ1-4|TRBV11-2
CASSLGGGLRGGEKLFF
TGTGCCAGCAGCTTAGGAGGTGGGCTCAGGGGTGGCGAAAAACTGTTTTTT
>TRBD2|many|TRBJ2-3|TRBV4-2
CASSRTLAGADTQYF
TGTGCCAGCAGCCGGACACTAGCGGGGGCAGATACGCAGTATTTT
>NA|NA|TRBJ2-1|TRBV19
CASSMFGGPFHNEQFF
TGTGCCAGTAGTATGTTCGGGGGACCTTTTCACAATGAGCAGTTCTTC
>NA|NA|TRBJ2-7|TRBV5-6
CASSLGMGQSYEQYF
TGTGCCAGCAGCTTGGGGATGGGCCAATCCTACGAGCAGTACTTC
>NA|NA|TRBJ1-1|TRBV6-5
CASTRQPNTEAFF
TGTGCCAGCACCAGACAGCCAAACACTGAAGCTTTCTTT
>NA|NA|TRBJ1-3|TRBV6-5
CASAARNTIYF
TGTGCCAGCGCCGCCCGAAACACCATATATTTT
>NA|NA|TRBJ1-3|TRBV2
CASSEFGRGSGNTIYF
TGTGCCAGCAGTGAATTCGGGCGGGGCTCTGGAAACACCATATATTTT
>NA|NA|TRBJ1-2|TRBV3-1/TRBV3-2
CASSLNWGNSHYGYTF
TGTGCCAGCAGCCTCAACTGGGGAAATTCTCACTATGGCTACACCTTC
>NA|NA|TRBJ2-1|TRBV19
CASSSTNVNEQFF
TGTGCCAGTAGTAGCACGAACGTCAATGAGCAGTTCTTC
>TRBD1|NA|TRBJ1-4|TRBV5-6
CASSLRDRANEKLFF
TGTGCCAGCAGCCTCCGGGACAGGGCTAATGAAAAACTGTTTTTT
>NA|NA|TRBJ2-7|TRBV14
CASSQTTRQARSRGEQYF
TGTGCCAGCAGCCAAACCACGCGACAGGCAAGATCGAGAGGCGAGCAGTACTTC
>TRBD1|NA|TRBJ1-5|TRBV7-9
CASSSNDRGPDQPQHF
TGTGCCAGCAGCTCTAACGACAGGGGGCCGGACCAGCCCCAGCATTTT
>NA|NA|TRBJ1-2|TRBV5-6
CASSLVGSYNYGYTF
TGTGCCAGCAGCCTGGTAGGCAGCTATAACTATGGCTACACCTTC
>NA|NA|TRBJ1-4|TRBV5-6
CASSLGRLNEKLFF
TGTGCCAGCAGCTTGGGAAGACTTAATGAAAAACTGTTTTTT
>TRBD2|NA|TRBJ2-1|TRBV27
CASSLLREVYNEQFF
TGTGCCAGCAGTCTCCTCCGGGAGGTCTACAATGAGCAGTTCTTC
>NA|NA|TRBJ1-3|TRBV10-2
CASSDMTDSGNTIYF
TGCGCCAGCAGTGATATGACCGACTCTGGAAACACCATATATTTT
>NA|NA|TRBJ1-2|TRBV19
CASSIRTAGYGYTF
TGTGCCAGTAGTATTCGGACGGCTGGTTATGGCTACACCTTC
>NA|NA|TRBJ1-1|TRBV10-2
CASRDSHGDTEAFF
TGCGCCAGCAGGGACTCCCACGGAGATACTGAAGCTTTCTTT
>NA|NA|TRBJ1-2|TRBV7-6
CASSSRPDNYGYTF
TGTGCCAGCAGCTCTCGTCCAGATAACTATGGCTACACCTTC
>NA|NA|TRBJ1-4|TRBV5-1
CASRSYTATNEKLFF
TGCGCCAGCAGATCCTACACTGCAACTAATGAAAAACTGTTTTTT
>NA|NA|TRBJ2-7|TRBV27
CASSLYGAYEQYF
TGTGCCAGCAGTTTATACGGGGCCTACGAGCAGTACTTC
>NA|NA|TRBJ2-3|TRBV28
CASTPAGRGADTQYF
TGTGCCAGCACCCCCGCGGGGAGAGGCGCAGATACGCAGTATTTT
>NA|NA|TRBJ1-1|TRBV7-2
CASSFIGGNTEAFF
TGTGCCAGCAGCTTCATAGGGGGGAACACTGAAGCTTTCTTT
>NA|NA|TRBJ1-1|TRBV5-6
CASLLTGGAFF
TGTGCCAGCCTCCTTACTGGGGGAGCTTTCTTT
>NA|NA|TRBJ1-4|TRBV9
CASSVDGTGREKLFF
TGTGCCAGCAGCGTAGACGGAACAGGACGGGAAAAACTGTTTTTT
>NA|NA|TRBJ2-7|TRBV3-1/TRBV3-2
CASSQAHGSYEQYF
TGTGCCAGCAGCCAAGCCCACGGTTCCTACGAGCAGTACTTC
>NA|NA|TRBJ1-2|TRBV27
CASSLRGNYGYTF
TGTGCCAGCAGTTTAAGGGGGAACTATGGCTACACCTTC
>NA|once|TRBJ2-6|TRBV18
CASSHLDRGSGANVLTF
TGTGCCAGCTCCCACCTTGACAGAGGCTCTGGGGCCAACGTCCTGACTTTC
>TRBD2|NA|TRBJ2-1|TRBV6-5
CASSYPAGGPANEQFF
TGTGCCAGCAGTTACCCAGCGGGAGGGCCTGCCAATGAGCAGTTCTTC
>NA|once|TRBJ1-4|TRBV5-1
CASSLGRPPNEKLFF
TGCGCCAGCAGCCTAGGACGGCCCCCTAATGAAAAACTGTTTTTT
>NA|NA|TRBJ1-4|TRBV4-1
CASSQSPGTNEKLFF
TGCGCCAGCAGCCAATCGCCTGGAACTAATGAAAAACTGTTTTTT
>NA|NA|TRBJ1-1|TRBV6-5
CASSYRQGSTEAFF
TGTGCCAGCAGTTACCGGCAGGGGAGCACTGAAGCTTTCTTT
>TRBD2|NA|TRBJ2-7|TRBV10-3
CAISGSGGAYEQYF
TGTGCCATCAGTGGTAGCGGGGGGGCTTACGAGCAGTACTTC
>NA|NA|TRBJ1-2|TRBV5-1
CASSFQEYYGYTF
TGCGCCAGCAGCTTCCAGGAATACTATGGCTACACCTTC
>NA|NA|TRBJ2-4|TRBV30
CAWSPPTRRGNIQYF
TGTGCCTGGAGTCCCCCTACTAGAAGGGGAAACATTCAGTACTTC
>NA|NA|TRBJ1-5|TRBV28
CASSRSGGSNQPQHF
TGTGCCAGCAGTCGCAGTGGGGGTAGCAATCAGCCCCAGCATTTT
>NA|NA|TRBJ2-1|TRBV7-9
CASSLVWSVEEQFF
TGTGCCAGCAGCTTAGTTTGGAGTGTAGAGGAGCAGTTCTTC
>TRBD1|NA|TRBJ2-3|TRBV27
CASSLSPGQGRTDTQYF
TGTGCCAGCAGTTTATCCCCGGGACAGGGGCGCACAGATACGCAGTATTTT
>NA|NA|TRBJ1-1|TRBV12-3/TRBV12-4
CASSLGVTEAFF
TGTGCCAGCAGTTTAGGGGTCACTGAAGCTTTCTTT
>NA|NA|TRBJ1-1|TRBV5-1
CASSLDLRGNTEAFF
TGCGCCAGCAGCTTGGACTTGCGGGGGAACACTGAAGCTTTCTTT
>NA|NA|TRBJ1-5|TRBV27
CASSYGVNQPQHF
TGTGCCAGCAGCTACGGGGTCAATCAGCCCCAGCATTTT
>NA|NA|TRBJ1-2|TRBV30
CAWSVGRSYGYTF
TGTGCCTGGAGTGTGGGCAGGAGCTATGGCTACACCTTC
>NA|NA|TRBJ2-7|TRBV5-1
CASSLGGPSAYEQYF
TGCGCCAGCAGCTTGGGGGGTCCCAGTGCCTACGAGCAGTACTTC
>NA|NA|TRBJ1-1|TRBV27
CASSLRVENTEAFF
TGTGCCAGCAGTTTGAGGGTAGAGAACACTGAAGCTTTCTTT
>NA|NA|TRBJ2-4|TRBV19
CASSQVFAPWDIQYF
TGTGCCAGTAGCCAAGTTTTCGCTCCGTGGGACATTCAGTACTTC
>TRBD2|once|TRBJ2-3|TRBV19
CASTRTSGTRTDTQYF
TGTGCCAGTACTCGGACTAGCGGGACCCGCACAGATACGCAGTATTTT
>NA|NA|TRBJ2-1|TRBV7-9
CASSEVVNEQFF
TGTGCCAGCAGCGAGGTTGTCAATGAGCAGTTCTTC
>NA|NA|TRBJ1-1|TRBV4-1
CASSQEGGLNTEAFF
TGCGCCAGCAGCCAAGAGGGGGGACTGAACACTGAAGCTTTCTTT
>NA|once|TRBJ1-2|TRBV28
CASTLVGAGYTF
TGTGCCAGCACCCTAGTAGGTGCTGGCTACACCTTC
>NA|NA|TRBJ1-6|TRBV3-1/TRBV3-2
CASRGRYNSPLHF
TGTGCCAGCAGGGGACGGTATAATTCACCCCTCCACTTT
>TRBD2|NA|TRBJ2-3|TRBV9
CASSVAETSGNTDTQYF
TGTGCCAGCAGCGTAGCTGAGACTAGCGGGAACACAGATACGCAGTATTTT